This passage covers 18 T cell receptor beta chains from one sample sequenced in a study of blood T cells in healthy people across ages. Together with a sample-barcoded 5' primer, a J-beta primer mix was included in a second PCR lasting roughly 6 to 12 cycles. TCRdb analysed the 5' RACE reads with MiXCR anew, one entry per CDR3 protein. In the table there are about 1,500,000 distinct CDR3 sequences, approximately 28% of which are singletons. What was sequenced was blood. The receptors stem from a woman aged 30 to 39 in good health.

This sequence joins TRBV9 and TRBJ1-2; D is uncertain. V dropped 0 bases and J dropped 2 bases, with 11 bases sitting between them. This CDR3 contains 15 residues. The germline CDR1 and CDR2 sequences are SGDLS and YYNGEE. The CDR3 DNA follows: TGTGCCAGCAGCGTAGAACCAACGACAAACTATGGCTACACCTTC. It encodes CASSVEPTTNYGYTF.

In its sample, this clonotype was seen a few times. This rearrangement joins TRBV4-1 to TRBJ1-1; 8 bases fit TRBD1. Germline CDR1 reads MGHRA; CDR2 reads YSYEKL. Trimming cost V 2 bases and J 0 bases; bases outside gene matches: 5. CDR3 length: 16 residues. The CDR3 region has the DNA TGCGCCAGCAGCCAAACATGGACAGGGATGAACACTGAAGCTTTCTTT. Protein: CASSQTWTGMNTEAFF.

This clonotype occurred a few times. The gene calls are TRBV6-6 and TRBJ2-7; D assignment may be TRBD1 or TRBD2 (6 bases each). V was pared by 4 bases and J by 9 bases, with 16 bases between. The V gene's germline CDR1 is MNHNY and CDR2 SVGAGI (reference sequence). The CDR3 has 13 amino acids. CDR3 DNA: TGTGCCAGCAGTTCGAGTTGGGGGGCTTGGCAGTACTTC. Residues: CASSSSWGAWQYF.

This chain links TRBV5-5 with TRBJ1-2, with D perhaps TRBD1 (5 bases). The V end was cut by 2 bases, the J end by 3 bases, with 14 bases between. This CDR3 is 15 amino acids long. The V gene's germline CDR1 is SGHKS and CDR2 YYEKEE (reference sequence). As DNA, the CDR3 is TGTGCCAGCAGCTTTCGGTCGACGGGGGACTATGGCTACACCTTC. Its protein product is CASSFRSTGDYGYTF.

V usage is TRBV6-5 and J usage is TRBJ1-3, with D uncertain. The CDR3 contains 14 residues. Germline CDR1 reads MNHEY; CDR2 reads SVGAGI. V was cut by 6 bases and J by 2 bases, with 11 bases left in between. CDR3 in DNA: TGTGCCAGCAGATCGGGAGGGACTGGAAACACCATATATTTT. Its translation: CASRSGGTGNTIYF.

The table lists this clonotype with a few counts. The chain joins TRBV6-5 to TRBJ1-1; D call uncertain. V lost 6 bases, J lost 5 bases, and 19 bases lay in between. Germline CDR1 reads MNHEY; CDR2 reads SVGAGI. The CDR3 is made up of 15 amino acids. The CDR3 nucleotides read TGTGCCAGCAGCCCTACAGCCTCGGGGTGGACTGAAGCTTTCTTT. Its protein is CASSPTASGWTEAFF.

Remarks on this clonotype: A junction boundary mismatches the germline segment, possibly from a read error. This chain links TRBV29-1 with TRBJ2-3; 10 bases are shared with TRBD1. Germline CDR1 reads SQVTM; CDR2 reads ANQGSEA. This CDR3 region has 14 residues. The CDR3: CSVARDRGTDTHYF. The CDR3 DNA reads TGCAGCGTTGCACGGGACAGGGGCACAGATACGCATTATTTT.

This clonotype appeared a few times. The rearrangement uses TRBV9 and TRBJ2-1; 8 bases are a match to TRBD2. The V gene end was trimmed by 0 bases and the J gene end by 2 bases; junction bases not matched to a gene: 7. The CDR3 is 17 residues long. Looked up from germline, CDR1 is SGDLS and CDR2 is YYNGEE. For the CDR3, the DNA is TGTGCCAGCAGCGTAGATGGGGGCGGGGGGACCTACAATGAGCAGTTCTTC. This translates into CASSVDGGGGTYNEQFF.

This chain links TRBV5-1 with TRBJ1-2; TRBD1 agrees at 8 bases. Per germline, CDR1 SGHRS and CDR2 YFSETQ. The CDR3 length is 13 residues. V trimming: 2 bases; J trimming: 8 bases; junction bases outside the gene matches: 5. The CDR3 here is CASSFGQGEGYTF. The CDR3 nucleotides read TGCGCCAGCAGCTTTGGACAGGGAGAGGGCTACACCTTC.

This clonotype was seen more than once but under ten times. This chain links TRBV29-1 with TRBJ1-1; possible D gene TRBD1, 6 bases. V was shortened by 7 bases and J by 0 bases, with 12 bases between the two germline ends. From germline, CDR1 is SQVTM and CDR2 ANQGSEA. This CDR3 has 13 amino acids. CDR3 sequence (DNA): TGCAGCGCCGACTCAGGGGTGAACACTGAAGCTTTCTTT. It yields the protein CSADSGVNTEAFF.

This clonotype was seen repeatedly, ten times or more. The V gene is TRBV6-2 or TRBV6-3, the J gene TRBJ2-7; no clear D. V dropped 2 bases and J dropped 1 base, with 9 bases sitting between them. CDR3 length: 14 amino acids. Germline-derived CDR1 and CDR2 are MNHEY and SVGEGT. The CDR3 loop is CASSYERQSYEQYF. The DNA for the CDR3 is TGTGCCAGCAGTTACGAGAGGCAATCCTACGAGCAGTACTTC.

The rearrangement links TRBV12-3 or TRBV12-4 to TRBJ1-5; D call uncertain. Between the trimmed V and J ends, which lost 0 bases and 6 bases, there was a span of 12 bases. The CDR3 runs to 15 residues. The CDR3 loop reads CASSLAGPGVQPQHF. Written as DNA, the CDR3 is TGTGCCAGCAGTTTAGCAGGGCCAGGAGTTCAGCCCCAGCATTTT.

In this sample, this clonotype turned up a few times. The chain employs TRBV6-5 and TRBJ1-1; maybe TRBD1 (5 bases). Germline CDR1 reads MNHEY; CDR2 reads SVGAGI. There are 13 residues in the CDR3. Trimming removed 6 bases from V and 4 bases from J, with 12 bases in between. CDR3 sequence: CASRGATGTEAFF. The CDR3 nucleotides read TGTGCCAGCAGAGGGGCGACTGGCACTGAAGCTTTCTTT.

The chain uses TRBV5-1 and TRBJ2-5; 8 bases agree with TRBD1. Trimming removed 5 bases from V and 2 bases from J; junction bases left unmatched: 8. The CDR3 spans 15 residues. CDR1 is SGHRS and CDR2 is YFSETQ in the germline V gene. The CDR3 nucleotides read TGCGCCAGCAGGCCCCGGCGACAGGGGCAAGAGACCCAGTACTTC. It specifies CASRPRRQGQETQYF.

The V and J genes are TRBV25-1 and TRBJ2-5; unclear D gene. The J call may be wrong; the DNA end is better matched by TRBJ2-7. The germline CDR1 and CDR2 sequences are MGHDK and SYGVNS. The CDR3 consists of 13 residues. Written as DNA, the CDR3 is TGTGCCAGCAGAGCCGGCGTAACCTACGAGCAGTACTTC. Translated, it gives CASRAGVTYEQYF.

The J gene is TRBJ2-7, the V gene TRBV7-2; tentative D call: TRBD1 (6 bases). CDR3 length equals 17 residues. Trimming stripped 0 bases from V and 0 bases from J, with 15 bases between. Germline CDR1 reads SGHTA; CDR2 reads FQGNSA. The CDR3 DNA reads TGTGCCAGCAGCTTAGCCCCAGTGGGGACAAGCTCCTACGAGCAGTACTTC. Its translation is CASSLAPVGTSSYEQYF.

There are a few counts of this clonotype. The chain uses TRBV4-1 and TRBJ2-5; D gene unclear. The V gene's germline CDR1 is MGHRA and CDR2 YSYEKL. The V and J ends lost 0 bases and 2 bases respectively, with 7 bases between them. The CDR3 has 14 amino acids. CDR3 coding DNA: TGCGCCAGCAGCCAAGAGGTCTTACAAGAGACCCAGTACTTC. Its protein product is CASSQEVLQETQYF.

The rearrangement joins TRBV6-5 to TRBJ2-7; 7 positions match TRBD1. The CDR3 runs to 14 residues. The J segment lost 0 bases and the V segment lost 4 bases, leaving 3 bases of the junction unmatched. Germline V gives CDR1 MNHEY, CDR2 SVGAGI. DNA of the CDR3: TGTGCCAGCAGTTGGGGACAGACCTCCTACGAGCAGTACTTC. Protein sequence: CASSWGQTSYEQYF.